This is a list of T cell receptor beta chains from one sample in a study of T cell responses to AZD1222 COVID-19 vaccine. TCRdb's copy holds only in-frame clones and misses some; the assay was immunoSEQ multiplex PCR. The sample holds more than 85,000 clones, 94% seen once. Sequencing used peripheral blood, obtained 28 days after the second AZD1222 dose. These TCRs come from an adult who received the AZD1222 COVID-19 vaccine. CDR3s include the opening cysteine and the closing phenylalanine or tryptophan. D genes are given only for firm matches. Expanded clones get a size class; other rows say once, few or many, or leave the size out.

D: .
V: TRBV30
J: TRBJ2-7
size: .
length: 13
DNA: TGTGCCTGGACCCCCGGCAACCTCTACGAGCAGTACTTC
CDR3: CAWTPGNLYEQYF

D: .
V: TRBV3-1/TRBV3-2
J: TRBJ2-7
size: .
length: 17
DNA: TGTGCCAGCAGCCATTACTTTTCTCGCGAAGCAACCTACGAGCAGTACTTC
CDR3: CASSHYFSREATYEQYF

D: .
V: TRBV9
J: TRBJ2-7
size: .
length: 16
DNA: TGTGCCAGCAGCGTAGGAGTGGTGGGGAGGTTATACGAGCAGTACTTC
CDR3: CASSVGVVGRLYEQYF

D: .
V: TRBV10-1
J: TRBJ2-3
size: few
length: 14
DNA: TGCGCCAGCAGTGATGGGGGCAGGCCAGATACGCAGTATTTT
CDR3: CASSDGGRPDTQYF

D: .
V: TRBV7-2
J: TRBJ1-1
size: once
length: 14
DNA: TGTGCCAGCAGCTTAGTTCTGGGGCATACTGAAGCTTTCTTT
CDR3: CASSLVLGHTEAFF

D: .
V: TRBV18
J: TRBJ1-5
size: .
length: 14
DNA: TGTGCCAGCTCACAGGGGGGCGACCATCAGCCCCAGCATTTT
CDR3: CASSQGGDHQPQHF

D: TRBD2
V: TRBV3-1/TRBV3-2
J: TRBJ2-2
size: .
length: 17
DNA: TGTGCCAGCAGCCAATTCGCGCGGGGGACGAACACCGGGGAGCTGTTTTTT
CDR3: CASSQFARGTNTGELFF

D: .
V: TRBV6-1
J: TRBJ1-5
size: .
length: 16
DNA: TGTGCCAGCAGTGAATTGGGACAATATAGCAATCAGCCCCAGCATTTT
CDR3: CASSELGQYSNQPQHF

D: TRBD2
V: TRBV19
J: TRBJ2-3
size: .
length: 14
DNA: TGTGCCAGTAGGATTAGCGGGGGGGCAGATACGCAGTATTTT
CDR3: CASRISGGADTQYF

D: .
V: TRBV11-2
J: TRBJ2-7
size: .
length: 16
DNA: TGTGCCAGCAGCTTAATGCAGGGGATTGTTACCTACGAGCAGTACTTC
CDR3: CASSLMQGIVTYEQYF

D: .
V: TRBV11-3
J: TRBJ2-3
size: .
length: 13
DNA: TGTGCCAGCAGCTTGGCAGGCACAGATACGCAGTATTTT
CDR3: CASSLAGTDTQYF

D: .
V: TRBV18
J: TRBJ2-3
size: .
length: 15
DNA: TGTGCCAGCTCACTTTTCCGGACTTTGGGAGATACGCAGTATTTT
CDR3: CASSLFRTLGDTQYF

D: TRBD1
V: TRBV18
J: TRBJ1-2
size: .
length: 15
DNA: TGTGCCAGCTCACCACAAGGGACAGGGGTGCCTGGCTACACCTTC
CDR3: CASSPQGTGVPGYTF

D: TRBD1
V: TRBV10-2
J: TRBJ1-2
size: .
length: 11
DNA: TGCGCCAGCAGCGCAGGGGGAGGAAACACCTTC
CDR3: CASSAGGGNTF

D: .
V: TRBV7-2
J: TRBJ1-2
size: .
length: 14
DNA: TGTGCCAGCAGCTTAATAGAGGGACATCATGGCTACACCTTC
CDR3: CASSLIEGHHGYTF

D: .
V: TRBV2
J: TRBJ2-2
size: .
length: 22
DNA: TGTGCCAGCAGTGTGAAAGTAGGGGGTCCGGGACGAAGGCATCAAGAGACCGGGGAGCTGTTTTTT
CDR3: CASSVKVGGPGRRHQETGELFF

D: TRBD1
V: TRBV5-1
J: TRBJ2-3
size: .
length: 17
DNA: TGCGCCAGCAGCCCCTTATCCGGGACAGGGGGAAAAGATACGCAGTATTTT
CDR3: CASSPLSGTGGKDTQYF

D: .
V: TRBV5-4
J: TRBJ2-7
size: .
length: 15
DNA: TGTGCCAGCAGCTTGTTAGGCTCCAACTCCTACGAGCAGTACTTC
CDR3: CASSLLGSNSYEQYF

D: .
V: TRBV3-1/TRBV3-2
J: TRBJ1-2
size: once
length: 17
DNA: TGTGCCAGCAGCCTCCTCCAGGTACAGCCCGCTAACTATGGCTACACCTTC
CDR3: CASSLLQVQPANYGYTF

D: .
V: TRBV19
J: TRBJ2-3
size: .
length: 17
DNA: TGTGCCAGTAGTATCCGACAGGATCCCCATCTTCTAGATACGCAGTATTTT
CDR3: CASSIRQDPHLLDTQYF

D: .
V: TRBV27
J: TRBJ2-7
size: .
length: 13
DNA: TGTGCCAGCAGCTCTGGTGTATCCTACGAGCAGTACTTC
CDR3: CASSSGVSYEQYF

D: TRBD2
V: TRBV12-5
J: TRBJ2-1
size: .
length: 15
DNA: TGTGCTAGTGGCCCGAGCGGGGGGAGACCTAATGAGCAGTTCTTC
CDR3: CASGPSGGRPNEQFF

D: .
V: TRBV6-5
J: TRBJ1-2
size: .
length: 13
DNA: TGTGCCAGCACCCCCCTGGGCAGGGGAGGCTACACCTTC
CDR3: CASTPLGRGGYTF

D: .
V: TRBV10-3
J: TRBJ1-6
size: .
length: 17
DNA: TGTGCCATCAGTGAACGGGACGGTAGCTCCTATAATTCACCCCTCCACTTT
CDR3: CAISERDGSSYNSPLHF

D: .
V: TRBV6-1
J: TRBJ2-7
size: .
length: 16
DNA: TGTGCCAGCAGTGAATTCGTCGCCGAAAGCTCCTACGAGCAGTACTTC
CDR3: CASSEFVAESSYEQYF

D: .
V: TRBV19
J: TRBJ1-2
size: .
length: 14
DNA: TGTGCCAGTAGGTCCGACAGTAATAACTATGGCTACACCTTC
CDR3: CASRSDSNNYGYTF

D: .
V: TRBV19
J: TRBJ2-1
size: .
length: 14
DNA: TGTGCCAGTAGTCCCCTAAGCTCCTACAATGAGCAGTTCTTC
CDR3: CASSPLSSYNEQFF

D: TRBD1
V: TRBV10-3
J: TRBJ1-2
size: .
length: 14
DNA: TGTGCCATCAGTGCCGGACAGGGACCATATGGCTACACCTTC
CDR3: CAISAGQGPYGYTF

D: .
V: TRBV7-2
J: TRBJ2-3
size: .
length: 15
DNA: TGTGCCAGCAGCGGGCGGGGCGGAACCCTTAATACGCAGTATTTT
CDR3: CASSGRGGTLNTQYF

D: .
V: TRBV18
J: TRBJ2-7
size: .
length: 13
DNA: TGTGCCAGCTCACCCAATACAGCCAGAGAGCAGTACTTC
CDR3: CASSPNTAREQYF

D: TRBD1
V: TRBV7-9
J: TRBJ2-3
size: few
length: 18
DNA: TGTGCCAGCAGCTCTACCCCGGGACAGGGTCCACTTGTTGATACGCAGTATTTT
CDR3: CASSSTPGQGPLVDTQYF

D: .
V: TRBV29-1
J: TRBJ2-1
size: .
length: 12
DNA: TGCAGCGTCGCGGACCAGCCAAATGAGCAGTTCTTC
CDR3: CSVADQPNEQFF

D: .
V: TRBV10-1
J: TRBJ1-6
size: .
length: 13
DNA: TGCGCCAGCAGTCAGGGATACAATTCACCCCTCCACTTT
CDR3: CASSQGYNSPLHF

D: .
V: TRBV13
J: TRBJ1-2
size: .
length: 17
DNA: TGTGCCAGCAGCTTAAAAGGTGAGGCAGGGAGCGGCTATGGCTACACCTTC
CDR3: CASSLKGEAGSGYGYTF

D: .
V: TRBV6-5
J: TRBJ1-1
size: .
length: 13
DNA: TGTGCCAGCAATCCACAGGGTAGGCCTGAAGCTTTCTTT
CDR3: CASNPQGRPEAFF

D: TRBD1
V: TRBV6-1
J: TRBJ2-1
size: .
length: 16
DNA: TGTGCCAGCAGTGAACGGGGCAGGGGGACCTACAATGAGCAGTTCTTC
CDR3: CASSERGRGTYNEQFF

D: TRBD2
V: TRBV2
J: TRBJ2-7
size: .
length: 14
DNA: TGTGCCAGCAGTGTTCTAGCGGGAGAGCACGAGCAGTACTTC
CDR3: CASSVLAGEHEQYF

D: .
V: TRBV4-1
J: TRBJ2-1
size: .
length: 16
DNA: TGCGCCAGCAGCCCGAAGGACTACTTCTCCTACAATGAGCAGTTCTTC
CDR3: CASSPKDYFSYNEQFF

D: .
V: TRBV11-2
J: TRBJ2-1
size: .
length: 15
DNA: TGTGCCAGCAGCTTATATGGGGTCGGGAACTATGAGCAGTTCTTC
CDR3: CASSLYGVGNYEQFF